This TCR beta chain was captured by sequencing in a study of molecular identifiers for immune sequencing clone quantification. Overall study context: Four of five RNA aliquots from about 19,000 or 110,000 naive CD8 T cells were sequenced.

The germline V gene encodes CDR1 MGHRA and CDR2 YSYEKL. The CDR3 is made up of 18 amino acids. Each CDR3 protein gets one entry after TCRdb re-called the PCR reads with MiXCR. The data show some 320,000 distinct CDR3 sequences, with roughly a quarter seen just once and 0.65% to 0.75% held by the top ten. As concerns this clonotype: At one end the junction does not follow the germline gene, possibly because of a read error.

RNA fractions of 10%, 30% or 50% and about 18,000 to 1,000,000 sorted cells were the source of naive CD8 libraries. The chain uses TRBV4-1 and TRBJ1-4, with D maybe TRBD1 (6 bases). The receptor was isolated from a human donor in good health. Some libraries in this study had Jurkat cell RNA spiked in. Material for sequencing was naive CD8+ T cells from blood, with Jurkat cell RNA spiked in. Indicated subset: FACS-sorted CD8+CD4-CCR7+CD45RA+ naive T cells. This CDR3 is CARSPAHRVRATNEKLFF. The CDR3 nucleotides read TGCGCCCGCAGCCCGGCACACAGGGTACGAGCAACTAATGAAAAACTGTTTTTC.